The 28 T cell receptor beta chains reported below all come from one sample, sequenced in a study of CD8 T cells in Susac syndrome. Random hexamers served to reverse transcribe about 0.5 to 1 ug RNA. TCRdb reprocessed the immunoSEQ multiplex PCR reads with MiXCR, giving one entry per CDR3 protein. Seen here are 330,000 or so distinct CDR3 sequences, 85% observed once, and the top ten hold roughly 0.22%. The sample taken for sequencing was CD8+ T cells from PBMCs. These receptors were obtained from a human donor with multiple sclerosis.

The chain combines TRBV19 with TRBJ1-5; the D is unclear. CDR1 and CDR2 (germline): LNHDA, SQIVND (reference sequence). The V and J ends lost 5 bases and 9 bases respectively, with 11 bases between them. The CDR3 loop spans 12 amino acids. The CDR3 nucleotides read TGTGCCAGTAGTCCTACCCTGTGGCCCCAGCATTTT. Translating it yields CASSPTLWPQHF.

The V gene is TRBV21-1, the J gene TRBJ2-7; the DNA was not compared with TRBD1, the D call given in the table. TRBV21-1 is flagged as a pseudogene. The CDR3 is made up of 19 amino acids. CDR3 amino acids: CASSKKIPGQGVLRYEQYF. The CDR3, as DNA: TGTGCCAGCAGCAAAAAGATTCCGGGACAGGGTGTCCTCCGCTACGAGCAGTACTTC.

A single count supports this clonotype. The V and J genes are TRBV7-2 and TRBJ2-3, with no clear D. This CDR3 has 14 amino acids. Germline V lookup: CDR1 SGHTA, CDR2 FQGNSA. Between the trimmed V and J ends, which lost 1 base and 5 bases, there was a span of 10 bases. CDR3 sequence reads: CASSLEREKDTQYF. In nucleotides, the CDR3 is TGTGCCAGCAGCTTAGAAAGGGAAAAAGATACGCAGTATTTT.

The chain uses TRBV9 and TRBJ2-3; 8 bases map to TRBD2. Germline values: CDR1 SGDLS, CDR2 YYNGEE. Losses at the gene ends were 0 bases for V and 0 bases for J; bases not matched to a gene: 9. The length of the CDR3 is 18 residues. The chain's CDR3 is CASSVVSGRGTSTDTQYF. The CDR3 DNA follows: TGTGCCAGCAGCGTAGTAAGCGGGAGAGGGACGAGCACAGATACGCAGTATTTT.

This rearrangement joins TRBV6-1 to TRBJ2-1; D may correspond to TRBD1 or TRBD2 (5 bases each). Trimming cost V 7 bases and J 3 bases, with 16 bases left between them. CDR3 size: 15 residues. Germline assignment: CDR1 MNHNS and CDR2 SASEGT. The DNA of the CDR3 is TGTGCCAGCAAAGAGGGCAGGGCAGGCTACAATGAGCAGTTCTTC. Its protein is CASKEGRAGYNEQFF.

The V gene is TRBV11-2, the J gene TRBJ2-7, with a possible D match to TRBD1 (6 bases). The CDR3 is 16 amino acids. Between the trimmed V and J ends, which lost 4 bases and 3 bases, there was a span of 19 bases. CDR1 is SGHAT, CDR2 FQNNGV, per germline. The CDR3 sequence is CASSSGRHRDIYEQYF. The CDR3 nucleotides are TGTGCCAGCAGCTCTGGACGCCACCGGGACATCTACGAGCAGTACTTC.

This clonotype has just one count. The chain recombines TRBV19 with TRBJ2-1; TRBD1 is a possible D gene (6 bases). There are 13 residues in the CDR3. Germline loops: CDR1 LNHDA, CDR2 SQIVND (reference sequence). V dropped 5 bases and J dropped 9 bases, with 14 bases sitting between them. For the CDR3, the DNA is TGTGCCAGTAGTGGGGGACAATGGGGTGAGCAGTTCTTC. This gives the protein CASSGGQWGEQFF.

Concerning this clonotype itself: One end of the junction is discordant with germline, which a read error may explain. The chain combines TRBV20-1 with TRBJ2-7; D unclear. This CDR3 contains 13 residues. CDR1 is DFQATT, CDR2 SNEGSKA, per germline (reference sequence). Written as DNA, the CDR3 is TGCAGTGCTGGAGACAATCCCTACTACGAGCAGTACTTC. This codes for CSAGDNPYYEQYF.

This clonotype came up a few times. The chain has TRBV4-1 and TRBJ2-5; TRBD2 is a possible D gene (6 bases). The germline gives CDR1 MGHRA, CDR2 YSYEKL. Trimming cost V 5 bases and J 12 bases, with 13 bases left between them. The CDR3 sequence is 11 residues long. CDR3 loop: CASSKGRSEYF. The CDR3 DNA follows: TGCGCCAGCAGCAAGGGGAGGTCGGAGTACTTC.

This CDR3 is CASSLIPTGPGTEAFF. In DNA, the CDR3 is TGTGCCAGCAGTTTAATACCGACAGGGCCGGGGACTGAAGCTTTCTTT. The rearrangement uses TRBV12-3 or TRBV12-4 and TRBJ1-1; 7 positions match TRBD1. The CDR3 extends over 16 amino acids. The trim removed 2 bases at V and 5 bases at J, leaving 11 bases unmatched.

The J gene is TRBJ1-4, the V gene TRBV4-3; no definite D call. Germline lookup yields CDR1 LGHNA and CDR2 YSLEER. The CDR3 length is 15 residues. Trimming took 2 bases from V and 8 from J, leaving 15 bases between them. CDR3: CASSQRTAKREKLFF. For the CDR3, the DNA is TGCGCCAGCAGCCAACGGACTGCGAAAAGGGAAAAACTGTTTTTT.

This chain connects TRBV19 to TRBJ1-1, with 8 bases lining up with TRBD1. The V and J ends lost 5 bases and 2 bases, in that order; junction bases with no gene match: 4. Germline assignment: CDR1 LNHDA and CDR2 SQIVND (reference sequence). The CDR3 spans 14 residues. DNA for the CDR3: TGTGCCAGTAGTTTCGGACAGGGCAACACTGAAGCTTTCTTT. Residues: CASSFGQGNTEAFF.

This sequence joins TRBV6-6 and TRBJ2-3; tentatively, D is TRBD2 (6 bases). The germline V and J ends were trimmed by 3 bases and 1 base, with 11 bases remaining between them. The CDR3 has 15 residues. The germline CDR1 and CDR2 sequences are MNHNY and SVGAGI (reference sequence). Here the CDR3 DNA reads TGTGCCAGCAGTTATGGGGGAGGCCGCACAGATACGCAGTATTTT. Residues: CASSYGGGRTDTQYF.

This chain connects TRBV6-1 to TRBJ1-1, with D perhaps TRBD1 (5 bases). The CDR3 totals 12 residues. Germline V CDR1 and CDR2: MNHNS, SASEGT. The V and J ends lost 7 bases and 4 bases respectively, with 10 bases between them. CDR3 residues: CASTGGSTEAFF. The DNA for the CDR3 is TGTGCCAGCACCGGGGGGTCCACTGAAGCTTTCTTT.

The V and J genes are TRBV20-1 and TRBJ2-4, with no clear D. V was shortened by 5 bases and J by 7 bases, with 12 bases between the two germline ends. CDR1 DFQATT and CDR2 SNEGSKA come from the germline V gene (reference sequence). The CDR3 length is 12 residues. The CDR3, as DNA: TGCAGTGCTCCACTCAATAGCAACATTCAGTACTTC. It encodes CSAPLNSNIQYF.

The chain employs TRBV6-2 or TRBV6-3 and TRBJ2-1; the D gene is possibly TRBD2 (6 bases). The V end lost 1 base, the J end lost 2 bases, and 12 bases lay between the germline ends. There are 16 residues in the CDR3. The germline V gene has CDR1 MNHEY and CDR2 SVGEGT. The CDR3 region has the DNA TGTGCCAGCAGTTACTTGCCCGGGGGACCCTACAATGAGCAGTTCTTC. Protein: CASSYLPGGPYNEQFF.

The chain couples TRBV24-1 to TRBJ1-5, with TRBD1 matching over 9 bases. Germline V gives CDR1 KGHDR, CDR2 SFDVKD. V was clipped by 9 bases and J by 9 bases; unmatched bases: 14. This CDR3 contains 15 residues. CDR3: CATDPGQGGAWPQHF. The CDR3 DNA reads as TGTGCCACCGATCCGGGACAGGGTGGAGCATGGCCCCAGCATTTT.

The chain is built from TRBV4-1 and TRBJ2-7; TRBD1 is a possible D gene (6 bases). V shed 3 bases and J shed 2 bases, with 14 bases lying between them. Germline V gives CDR1 MGHRA, CDR2 YSYEKL. The CDR3 runs to 15 residues. CDR3 DNA: TGCGCCAGCAGCCAGACGGAGGACAGACCCTACGAGCAGTACTTC. Its protein is CASSQTEDRPYEQYF.

This clonotype was seen only once. The J gene is TRBJ2-1, the V gene TRBV27; perhaps TRBD2 as D (6 bases). CDR1 MNHEY and CDR2 SMNVEV come from the germline V gene (reference sequence). V shed 1 base and J shed 4 bases, with 14 bases lying between them. The length of the CDR3 is 16 residues. The CDR3 region is CASSLLVGGAYNEQFF. CDR3 DNA: TGTGCCAGCAGTTTATTGGTGGGAGGCGCATACAATGAGCAGTTCTTC.

The chain recombines TRBV27 with TRBJ2-1; D is uncertain. Deletions cut 2 bases from V and 4 bases from J, with 12 bases between. Germline V gene sequence: CDR1 MNHEY, CDR2 SMNVEV (reference sequence). This CDR3 is 15 amino acids long. CDR3 sequence (DNA): TGTGCCAGCAGTTTAGATGGGAACAATTACAATGAGCAGTTCTTC. Translation: CASSLDGNNYNEQFF.

This chain connects TRBV6-2 or TRBV6-3 to TRBJ2-4; TRBD1 is a possible D gene (6 bases). Trimming took 6 bases from V and 1 from J, leaving 7 bases between them. Germline CDR1 is MNHEY and CDR2 is SVGEGT. The CDR3 has 13 amino acids. The chain's CDR3 is CASSDRAKNIQYF. The CDR3 nucleotides are TGTGCCAGCAGCGACAGGGCCAAAAACATTCAGTACTTC.

This chain connects TRBV6-2 or TRBV6-3 to TRBJ1-5; no clear D gene. Trimming removed 2 bases from V and 5 bases from J, with 4 bases in between. Germline assignment: CDR1 MNHEY and CDR2 SVGEGT. CDR3 size: 12 residues. The CDR3 is CASSYPDQPQHF. The CDR3 DNA reads as TGTGCCAGCAGTTACCCAGATCAGCCCCAGCATTTT.

This clonotype was observed a few times. The CDR3 DNA reads TGTGCCAGCAGCTTAATGCGTTCCTATGGCTACACCTTC. Protein product: CASSLMRSYGYTF. This chain joins TRBV7-2 and TRBJ1-2; unclear D gene. Germline V CDR1 and CDR2: SGHTA, FQGNSA. The CDR3 runs to 13 residues. V lost 2 bases to trimming and J lost 4 bases, with 8 bases between them.

The rearrangement uses TRBV9 and TRBJ2-3; 14 nucleotides match TRBD2. The ends lost 4 bases at V and 6 bases at J; junction bases unmatched: 13. This CDR3 is built from 18 residues. Germline V CDR1 and CDR2: SGDLS, YYNGEE. DNA of the CDR3: TGTGCCAGCAGCCCGGGACTAGCGGGAGTAATTAACTCCGATACGCAGTATTTT. Encoded protein: CASSPGLAGVINSDTQYF. The variable domain in full, with the rest retrieved from reference TRBV9 and TRBJ2-3, is DSGVTQTPKHLITATGQRVTLRCSPRSGDLSVYWYQQSLDQGLQFLIQYYNGEERAKGNILERFSAQQFPDLHSELNLSSLELGDSALYFCASSPGLAGVINSDTQYFGPGTRLTVL.

This sequence joins TRBV13 and TRBJ2-1; 9 bases are shared with TRBD1. The CDR3 covers 16 residues. V gave up 0 bases and J gave up 1 base; unmatched junction bases: 1. Per the germline V gene, CDR1 is PRHDT and CDR2 is FYEKMQ (reference sequence). CDR3 in amino acids: CASSLGQGASYNEQFF. The CDR3 region has the DNA TGTGCCAGCAGCTTAGGACAGGGGGCTTCCTACAATGAGCAGTTCTTC.

This chain joins TRBV28 and TRBJ2-7; D might be TRBD1 (5 bases). The CDR3 has 14 residues. CDR1 and CDR2 from the germline V gene are MDHEN and SYDVKM. Trimming stripped 3 bases from V and 3 bases from J, with 12 bases between. The CDR3 loop is CASSLAGLNYEQYF. The CDR3 nucleotides read TGTGCCAGCAGTTTGGCAGGGTTAAACTACGAGCAGTACTTC. Together with reference TRBV28 and TRBJ2-7, the CDR3 gives the full variable domain: DVKVTQSSRYLVKRTGEKVFLECVQDMDHENMFWYRQDPGLGLRLIYFSYDVKMKEKGDIPEGYSVSREKKERFSLILESASTNQTSMYLCASSLAGLNYEQYFGPGTRLTVT.

In its sample, this clonotype was seen a few times. CDR3 sequence (DNA): TGTGCCAGCAGTTACTCGGCGGGATCCACAGATACGCAGTATTTT. This codes for CASSYSAGSTDTQYF. The chain uses TRBV6-2 or TRBV6-3 and TRBJ2-3; perhaps TRBD2 as D (6 bases). V lost 0 bases and J lost 2, with 9 bases in between. The CDR3 spans 15 residues. CDR1 and CDR2 from the germline V gene are MNHEY and SVGEGT.

V gene TRBV4-2 combines with J gene TRBJ2-7, with 11 bases aligning to TRBD2. Germline V gene lookup returns CDR1 LGHNA and CDR2 YNFKEQ. The CDR3 is 16 residues long. The J segment lost 7 bases and the V segment lost 0 bases, leaving 8 bases of the junction unmatched. For the CDR3, the DNA is TGTGCCAGCAGCCAAGATGTACTAGCGGGGGTCAAGGAGCAGTACTTC. Translated: CASSQDVLAGVKEQYF.